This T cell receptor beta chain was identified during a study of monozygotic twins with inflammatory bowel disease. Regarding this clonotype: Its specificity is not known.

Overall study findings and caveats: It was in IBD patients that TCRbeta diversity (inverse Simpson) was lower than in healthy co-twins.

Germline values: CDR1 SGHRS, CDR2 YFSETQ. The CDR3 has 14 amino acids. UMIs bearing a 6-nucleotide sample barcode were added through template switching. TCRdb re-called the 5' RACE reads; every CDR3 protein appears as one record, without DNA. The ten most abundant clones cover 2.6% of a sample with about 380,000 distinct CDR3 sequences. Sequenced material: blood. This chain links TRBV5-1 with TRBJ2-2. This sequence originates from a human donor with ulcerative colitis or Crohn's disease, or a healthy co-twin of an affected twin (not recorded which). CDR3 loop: CASSPTTNTGELFF.